This note documents a single T cell receptor beta chain sequence. The CDR3 is 17 residues long. Germline lookup yields CDR1 SGHRS and CDR2 YFSETQ. V lost 0 bases and J lost 2, with 16 bases in between. This entry is derived from a study of blood T cell repertoires in COVID-19. For the study at large: Some COVID-19 samples were acute and others convalescent; all came from the United States, Italy and Spain. The analysed material was cDNA or gDNA that came from T cells, B-cell-depleted T cells, or PBMCs.

Original processing methods: Reference gene primer amplification gave nucleated cell count estimates. This table comes from immunoSEQ multiplex PCR, and its TCRdb copy is limited to in-frame clones, with some not included. V and J calls and clone size are given by that table; D and trimming were obtained from the DNA. The top ten hold about 2% of the sample, which has 200,000 to 300,000 clones, around 80% seen once. The sample taken for sequencing was peripheral blood. The gene calls are TRBV5-1 and TRBJ2-3; weak D call: TRBD2 (7 bases). This receptor was taken from a man aged 40-49 years who had recovered from COVID-19. The CDR3 nucleotides are TGCGCCAGCAGCTTGGTTGGCGGGGGCGCTTCCACAGATACGCAGTATTTT. It codes for CASSLVGGGASTDTQYF.